This T cell receptor beta chain is drawn from a study of shared clonotypes between healthy human individuals (dated by TCRdb to 2018 to 2020). General notes on the study: Three men and a couple of women, aged 18 to 49 years, made up the cohort. Per donor, three plates each were used for CD4 naive and CD4 memory, two for CD8 naive, and one for CD8 memory. The study deeply sequenced blood TCR repertoires of five healthy adults to estimate repertoire size and the extent of clonotype sharing between individuals. Different laboratories and diverse techniques were used to prepare libraries and sequence TCR repertoires, to increase sequencing depth and limit assay-specific biases. Leukapheresis yielded between about 0.9 and 10 billion PBMCs per donor. Overall study outcomes, separate from this receptor: The genetic and exposure-history diversity represented was limited by the small number of donors. Based on pairwise subsampling, the degree of clonotype sharing among donors was expected to be affected by sequencing depth. Compared with non-shared clonotypes, clonotypes shared by all four sorted-subset donors had higher generation probabilities. Larger estimated clonotype richness was generally found for naive subsets than for memory subsets. Sampling was restricted to blood, and TCR repertoires in tissues likely differ from the TCR repertoires found in blood. Across four donors, approximately 5% of naive CD4, approximately 3.5% of naive CD8, 2% to 2.5% of memory CD4, and about 0.4% of memory CD8 clonotypes were shared. Even with the large sequencing depth, rarefaction of the sorted-subset datasets indicated that sequencing was incomplete.

Comments on this clone: What this receptor recognizes is not known. Within one base of it there is no much larger clone, and no base qualities were kept.

From cysteine to phenylalanine, the CDR3 is 16 amino acids long. The CDR3 DNA has 48 bases and is translated from base 1. The germline V gene supplies CDR1 MNHEY and CDR2 SVGAGI. Unmatched junction bases come to 8, with V trimmed by 4 bases and J by 0 bases. Using the deep immunoSEQ assay, multiplex PCR amplified TCR CDR3 regions from genomic DNA. Extracted genomic DNA from each cell subset was distributed evenly across all wells of several immunoSEQ 96-well plates, and each plate was treated as a replicate. For sorted subsets, approximately 200 ng of genomic DNA, equivalent to tens of thousands of T cell genomes, went into each replicate PCR. Purified libraries were measured with a Qubit 3.0 fluorometer, size-checked on a Bioanalyzer 2100, and measured again with the KAPA Library Quantification kit. Every immunoSEQ 96-well plate was sequenced on a separate single-read 150-cycle Illumina NextSeq 550 flow cell. The paper's data handling went like this. The immunoSEQ output contained only junctional sequences without quality scores, so filtering could not match that applied to full-length reads. Sequences were annotated with PyIR, a Python wrapper for IgBLAST v1.9, and V/J genes and CDR3 were assigned using IMGT germline references. Reads were filtered out if the reads had weak V/J assignments (E-value above 1e-6), no CDR3, stop codons, out-of-frame junctions, or ambiguous translated residues. A V3J clonotype was defined by an identical inferred V gene, J gene, and CDR3 amino acid sequence. The percentage overlap between two repertoires was calculated by dividing the number of shared unique clonotypes by the size of the smaller repertoire. RTK rarefaction, the Chao1 estimator, and Recon v2.1 estimates of unobserved clonotypes were used to assess repertoire richness. Generation probabilities for all TCRbeta clonotypes obtained by the gDNA method from several donors were computed using OLGA. Not all clones reach the TCRdb copy of this immuneACCESS table, which keeps in-frame sequences only. Checked studies attribute under half of the gap to unresolved V genes and leave the rest unexplained. The DNA gave D and trimming, while V, J and clone size come from that table. The table for this sample lists a few million clones; 90% to 95% of them were counted only once. The ten largest account for over 0.12% of the sample.

Healthy HIV-negative adults with no recently reported acute infections or vaccinations were included as donors. Only Caucasian adults living in Nashville, Tennessee, USA were represented among the donors. CD4+ T cells were enriched by magnetic negative selection, after which naive cells were positively selected on CD45RA and the negative fraction was taken as the memory subset. Blood was collected by leukapheresis, and PBMCs were isolated by Ficoll-Histopaque density gradient centrifugation and then cryopreserved in liquid nitrogen vapor phase. Purity and quantity of every magnetically sorted T cell population were checked by analytical flow cytometry. Genomic DNA was isolated from every sorted fraction and measured by UV absorbance on a Nanodrop 2000c.

This TCR was recovered from a man aged 18 to 29 in good health. The sequenced sample consisted of naive CD4+ T cells sorted from blood. Sample cell subset or site, as interpreted from the label and publication: CD45RA+ positively selected. The rearranged chain carries TRBV6-5 and TRBJ2-7, with 8 bases matching TRBD1. At the DNA level, the sequence is TGTGCCAGCAGTTCGAGGAGGACAGGGAGCTCCTACGAGCAGTACTTC. Its protein reads: CASSSRRTGSSYEQYF.